A single sample gave rise to the 10 T cell receptor beta chains below, sequenced in a study of cytomegalovirus exposure and HLA in healthy donors. Repertoires were generated with immunoSEQ multiplex PCR, while TCRdb's copy carries only in-frame clones and drops some. This table has 100,000 to 150,000 clones, nearly 90% appearing once. Sequences were obtained from PBMCs. The receptors shown here come from a young woman in good health and CMV-seronegative.

This clone has a handful of counts. V usage is TRBV28 and J usage is TRBJ2-7; the D gene is possibly TRBD2 (6 bases). The CDR3 runs to 13 residues. The germline V and J ends were trimmed by 8 bases and 2 bases, with 13 bases remaining between them. Germline CDR1 reads MDHEN; CDR2 reads SYDVKM. CDR3 nucleotide sequence: TGTGCCAGCTTTGGCGGGATTACCTACGAGCAGTACTTC. Its protein is CASFGGITYEQYF.

This clone was detected only once. This chain connects TRBV10-3 to TRBJ2-3; D gene unclear. Trimming removed 2 bases from V and 8 bases from J, with 14 bases in between. The CDR3 is 14 amino acids. Germline lookup yields CDR1 ENHRY and CDR2 SYGVKD. CDR3 nucleotides: TGTGCCATCAGTGAGGGGCCCCCGCCAGTTACGCAGTATTTT. Residues: CAISEGPPPVTQYF.

The J gene is TRBJ2-7, the V gene TRBV20-1; tentatively, D is TRBD2 (5 bases). V shed 5 bases and J shed 6 bases, with 11 bases lying between them. The CDR3 is made up of 11 amino acids. The germline CDR1 and CDR2 sequences are DFQATT and SNEGSKA (reference sequence). The CDR3 loop reads CSAWEAAEQYF. The CDR3 nucleotides are TGCAGTGCTTGGGAAGCGGCCGAGCAGTACTTC.

J is TRBJ1-5 and V is TRBV6-5; 8 positions agree with TRBD1. The trim removed 5 bases at V and 4 bases at J, leaving 4 bases unmatched. The CDR3 has 14 amino acids. Germline CDR1 MNHEY, CDR2 SVGAGI. CDR3 bases: TGTGCCAGCAGTCAGACAGGGGCAAATCAGCCCCAGCATTTT. This sequence encodes CASSQTGANQPQHF.

This chain links TRBV30 with TRBJ2-1; 9 bases are a match to TRBD2. Per the germline V gene, CDR1 is GTSNPN and CDR2 is SVGIG (reference sequence). This CDR3 spans 16 amino acids. Losses at the gene ends were 3 bases for V and 5 bases for J; bases not matched to a gene: 11. The chain's CDR3 is CAWRQVSGGRNNEQFF. The CDR3 DNA reads TGTGCCTGGAGACAAGTTAGCGGGGGCCGCAACAATGAGCAGTTCTTC.

The chain uses TRBV18 and TRBJ2-7; 9 bases align to TRBD1. Per germline, CDR1 KGHSH and CDR2 LQKENI. Germline trimming cut 3 bases from V and 2 bases from J; bases unmatched to any gene: 5. This CDR3 comprises 15 residues. The CDR3 sequence: CASSPRQGEPYEQYF. The CDR3 nucleotides are TGTGCCAGCTCACCGAGACAGGGGGAGCCCTACGAGCAGTACTTC.

This chain uses TRBV29-1 with TRBJ2-3, with D possibly being TRBD1 (5 bases). The CDR3 contains 16 residues. V was shortened by 0 bases and J by 1 base, with 14 bases between the two germline ends. From germline, CDR1 is SQVTM and CDR2 ANQGSEA. The CDR3 region is CSVEDPQGIGTDTQYF. CDR3 DNA sequence: TGCAGCGTTGAAGATCCTCAGGGAATTGGCACAGATACGCAGTATTTT.

The chain is built from TRBV5-1 and TRBJ1-6, with 9 bases aligning to TRBD1. The J segment lost 7 bases and the V segment lost 4 bases, leaving 3 bases of the junction unmatched. This CDR3 is 14 amino acids long. Germline CDR1 reads SGHRS; CDR2 reads YFSETQ. The CDR3, as DNA: TGCGCCAGCAGCCAAGGACAGGGGAATTCACCCCTCCACTTT. Amino acids: CASSQGQGNSPLHF.

This sequence joins TRBV28 and TRBJ2-5, with D maybe TRBD1 (5 bases). The V and J ends lost 3 bases and 5 bases respectively, with 10 bases between them. CDR3 length: 13 amino acids. The germline gives CDR1 MDHEN, CDR2 SYDVKM. The CDR3 DNA reads as TGTGCCAGCAGTTTCGCCAACAGGGAGACCCAGTACTTC. It translates to CASSFANRETQYF.

The J gene is TRBJ2-5, the V gene TRBV2; 14 bases map to TRBD2. V shed 5 bases and J 4 bases; nucleotides not matched to a gene: 3. The CDR3 covers 15 residues. CDR1 and CDR2 (germline): SNHLY, FYNNEI. The CDR3 nucleotides are TGTGCCAGCAGTCTGACTAGCGGGGGGGGAGAGACCCAGTACTTC. As protein: CASSLTSGGGETQYF.